Listed below are T cell receptor beta chains from one sample, sequenced in a study of Graves' ophthalmopathy and Graves' hyperthyroidism. TCRdb re-called the multiplex PCR reads through MiXCR, storing one row per CDR3 protein. The data contain under 350,000 distinct CDR3 sequences, roughly 17% of them singletons. Sample: peripheral blood. These TCRs come from an adult man with Graves' ophthalmopathy. Both conserved end residues are trimmed from each CDR3. Size is omitted from some rows. Given values are once, few, many or a class for expanded clones.

abundance	v_gene	CDR3aa
many	TRBV6-1	ASSARVGSYNSPLH
-	TRBV18	ASSPPGRGQMNTEAF
few	TRBV28	ASSRTGGQGYTEAF
many	TRBV5-1	ASSSTSRPPNSGANVLT
many	TRBV29-1	SVWGQGTEAF
many	TRBV2	ASTPLTGGGGTQY
few	TRBV6-1	ASSRENTGELF
many	TRBV29-1	SVDRDSGFSETQY
many	TRBV6-2/TRBV6-3	ASSVTGVGTEAF
many	TRBV18	ASSPAGGDGYEQY
many	TRBV7-6	ASSGDRVQAQY
-	TRBV7-8	ASSPQTGVSGYT
-	TRBV6-1	ASRGRLQGSLDYGYT
many	TRBV20-1	SARNRGRVYEQY
-	TRBV6-1	ASRTEGTQAF
many	TRBV28	ASSPLQVQETQY
many	TRBV6-2/TRBV6-3	ASSYSRDRIDQPQH
many	TRBV11-2	ASSRERGVGYGYT
-	TRBV5-1	ASRVGGVNYGYN
many	TRBV2	ASSEQGHISGNTIY
many	TRBV6-5	ASSSSETRYEQY
once	TRBV7-3	ASSLRVSGANVLI
many	TRBV30	AWKGTGYSQPQH
many	TRBV24-1	ATSAGGGHSTDTQY
many	TRBV28	ASNRGGGTEAF
many	TRBV29-1	SVRDQRGYEQY
many	TRBV6-1	ASYLTGRRDTQY
-	TRBV6-2/TRBV6-3	ASSYVQGGQPQL
-	TRBV6-2/TRBV6-3	ASSYKGDHGYT
many	TRBV6-2/TRBV6-3	ASGLAKNIQY
many	TRBV27	ASSPNTDTQY
-	TRBV24-1	ATSDSTSGVYEQY
many	TRBV12-3/TRBV12-4	ASSLLFGAYEQY
many	TRBV30	AWSRQGGYGYT
many	TRBV27	ASSSAGRTYEQY
many	TRBV6-2/TRBV6-3	ASSYSARDQPQH
few	TRBV6-5	ASSYNWLETQY
many	TRBV5-1	ASSLNSLGAGWY